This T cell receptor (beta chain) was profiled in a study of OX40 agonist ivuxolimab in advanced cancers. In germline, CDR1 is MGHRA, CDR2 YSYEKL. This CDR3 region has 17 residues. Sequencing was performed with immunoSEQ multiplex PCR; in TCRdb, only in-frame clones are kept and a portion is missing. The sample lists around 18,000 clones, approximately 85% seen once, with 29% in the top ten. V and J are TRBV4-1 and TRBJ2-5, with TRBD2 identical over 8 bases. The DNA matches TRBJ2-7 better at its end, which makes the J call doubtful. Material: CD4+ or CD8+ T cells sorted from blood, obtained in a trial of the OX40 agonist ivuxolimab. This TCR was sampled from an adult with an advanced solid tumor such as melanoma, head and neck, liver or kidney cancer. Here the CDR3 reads CASSRALRAGVGYEQYF. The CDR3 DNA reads TGCGCCAGCAGCCGAGCCCTCCGAGCGGGAGTGGGATACGAGCAGTACTTC.